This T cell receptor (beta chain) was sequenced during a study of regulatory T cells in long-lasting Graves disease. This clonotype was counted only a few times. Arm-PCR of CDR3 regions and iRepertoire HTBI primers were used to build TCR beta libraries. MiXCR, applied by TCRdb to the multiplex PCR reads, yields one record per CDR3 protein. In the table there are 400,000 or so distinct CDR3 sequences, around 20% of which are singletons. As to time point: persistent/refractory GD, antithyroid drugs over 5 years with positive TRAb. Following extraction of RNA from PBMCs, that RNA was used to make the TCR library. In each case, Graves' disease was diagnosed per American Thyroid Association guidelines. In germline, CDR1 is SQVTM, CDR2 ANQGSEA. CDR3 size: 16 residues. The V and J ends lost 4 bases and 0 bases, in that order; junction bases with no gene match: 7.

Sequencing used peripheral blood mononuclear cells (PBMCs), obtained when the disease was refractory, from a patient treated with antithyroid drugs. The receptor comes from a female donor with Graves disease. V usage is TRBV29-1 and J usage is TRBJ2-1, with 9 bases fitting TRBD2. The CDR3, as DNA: TGCAGCGTTGTGAGCGGGAGGCCAAGCTCCTACAATGAGCAGTTCTTC. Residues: CSVVSGRPSSYNEQFF.